This T cell receptor beta chain was sequenced in a study of cytomegalovirus exposure and HLA in healthy donors. A multiplex PCR was run with 60 Vbeta primers and 13 Jbeta primers. The protocol was immunoSEQ multiplex PCR, while the TCRdb copy is restricted to in-frame clones and leaves out a portion. The repertoire holds roughly 180,000 clones, with 84% as singletons. The CDR3 consists of 15 residues. Germline values: CDR1 SGHDT, CDR2 YYEEEE. This TCR was recovered from a man aged 25-40 years in good health and CMV-seronegative. This chain connects TRBV5-6 to TRBJ2-5; 8 positions agree with TRBD1. The better agreement between TRBJ2-7 and the DNA end casts doubt on the J call. Sequencing was performed on PBMCs. For the CDR3, the DNA is TGTGCCAGCAGCTTGTGGGAGCAGGGGGCCCTCGAGCAGTACTTC. It encodes CASSLWEQGALEQYF.